The 16 T cell receptor beta chains in this list originate from one sample, sequenced in a study of tumor-infiltrating lymphocytes in primary liver carcinoma. From around 500 ng total RNA, TCR beta cDNA was generated with a primer in the constant region. Generation of the TCR beta libraries relied on three nested multiplex PCR rounds using slightly modified ARM-PCR. Investigators reported that the first two PCR rounds, at roughly 10 cycles each, used TRBV1-TRBV30 forward primers with a C-beta reverse primer. TCRdb re-analysed the multiplex PCR reads in MiXCR, keeping a single row per CDR3 protein. The table lists roughly 120,000 distinct CDR3 sequences, 60% to 75% of them singletons. It was from about 19-30 mg of unsorted bulk tissue that RNA and DNA were co-extracted. The sample consisted of liver tumor tissue from sampling region 3. Subset noted: tumor region T3, left-lateral pole. These receptors were collected from a woman aged 55-75 years with primary liver carcinoma and hepatitis B virus infection.

This clonotype was detected many times. The rearrangement links TRBV7-9 to TRBJ1-3; a possible D gene is TRBD1 (5 bases). With 5 bases removed from V and 0 bases from J, the gap between germline ends came to 14 bases. This CDR3 has 16 amino acids. Germline values: CDR1 SEHNR, CDR2 FQNEAQ (reference sequence). The CDR3 nucleotides are TGTGCCAGCAGCGCCGCGGGACGACTCTCTGGAAACACCATATATTTT. Residues: CASSAAGRLSGNTIYF.

Only a few counts were recorded for this clonotype. The chain joins TRBV6-4 to TRBJ2-2, with 9 nucleotides matching TRBD2. The germline CDR1 and CDR2 sequences are MRHNA and SNTAGT. CDR3 size: 17 residues. The J segment lost 5 bases and the V segment lost 0 bases, leaving 7 bases of the junction unmatched. The CDR3 sequence is CASSDSSSGKETGELFF. The CDR3 DNA reads as TGTGCCAGCAGTGACTCTTCTAGCGGGAAGGAGACCGGGGAGCTGTTTTTT.

There are a few counts of this clonotype. A much more abundant neighbour one base away suggests this may be a read error. The V call is TRBV7-9, the J call TRBJ2-3; D is possibly TRBD2 (5 bases). The CDR3 runs to 17 residues. CDR1 is SEHNR and CDR2 is FQNEAQ in the germline V gene (reference sequence). CDR3 amino acids: CASSLFFSVPPTDAQYF. DNA for the CDR3: TGTGCCAGCAGCTTATTCTTTAGCGTCCCCCCCACAGATGCGCAGTATTTT.

This clonotype was counted between two and nine times. With a much larger clone just one base away, this may be a read error. V is TRBV4-1 and J is TRBJ1-2, with no clear D. Germline assignment: CDR1 MGHRA and CDR2 YSYEKL. The CDR3 is 15 amino acids. V gave up 0 bases and J gave up 0 bases, with 8 bases separating them. The CDR3 region is CASSQEIAANYGYTF. CDR3 DNA sequence: TGCGCCAGCAGCCAAGAGATCGCAGCTAACTATGGCTACACCTTC.

For this clonotype: At one end, the junction sequence differs from germline, possibly due to a read error. This chain connects TRBV29-1 to TRBJ2-1, with D perhaps being TRBD1 or TRBD2 (5 bases each). Germline values: CDR1 SQVTM, CDR2 ANQGSEA. The length of the CDR3 is 16 residues. The CDR3 sequence: CSVAAEIWGADNEQFF. The CDR3 nucleotides are TGCAGCGTTGCGGCTGAGATATGGGGAGCGGACAACGAGCAGTTCTTC.

The genes are TRBV7-8 and TRBJ2-4, with D perhaps matching TRBD2 (5 bases). The CDR3 is made up of 16 amino acids. V was shortened by 3 bases and J by 7 bases, with 19 bases between the two germline ends. Germline CDR1 is SGHVS and CDR2 is FQNEAQ. For the CDR3, the DNA is TGTGCCAGCAGCTTGTTGGGCGAGAGGGCCGAGAACATTCAGTACTTC. Protein product: CASSLLGERAENIQYF.

This rearrangement joins TRBV5-1 to TRBJ1-1; the match to TRBD1 covers 7 bases. The length of the CDR3 is 14 residues. Germline CDR1 is SGHRS and CDR2 is YFSETQ. V dropped 5 bases and J dropped 3; count of bases not matched to a gene: 7. The CDR3, as DNA: TGCGCCAGCAGGGTACAGGGGAGGGACACTGAAGCTTTCTTT. This translates into CASRVQGRDTEAFF.

The rearrangement joins TRBV4-2 to TRBJ2-4; D possibly matches TRBD1 or TRBD2 (5 bases each). The V gene's germline CDR1 is LGHNA and CDR2 YNFKEQ. CDR3 length: 18 residues. With 6 bases removed from V and 0 bases from J, the gap between germline ends came to 21 bases. CDR3 protein: CASSQSYTIGTAKNIQYF. The CDR3, as DNA: TGTGCCAGCAGTCAATCCTACACAATAGGGACAGCCAAAAACATTCAGTACTTC.

In this sample, this clonotype turned up many times. The chain combines TRBV29-1 with TRBJ2-1, with D possibly TRBD2 on 5 matching bases. The V end was cut by 6 bases, the J end by 3 bases, with 9 bases between. The CDR3 runs 12 residues. The germline V gene encodes CDR1 SQVTM and CDR2 ANQGSEA. The CDR3 region is CSVSSDYNEQFF. CDR3 DNA: TGCAGCGTCAGTAGCGACTACAATGAGCAGTTCTTC.

V and J are TRBV30 and TRBJ2-3, with D tentatively TRBD1 or TRBD2 (6 bases each). The CDR3 consists of 14 residues. Germline V gene sequence: CDR1 GTSNPN, CDR2 SVGIG (reference sequence). Between the trimmed V and J ends, which lost 2 bases and 1 base, there was a span of 10 bases. The CDR3 spells CAWSRGLGTDTQYF. The DNA of the CDR3 is TGTGCCTGGAGTCGGGGGCTGGGCACAGATACGCAGTATTTT.

V gene TRBV28 combines with J gene TRBJ1-1; perhaps TRBD1 as D (5 bases). CDR1 is MDHEN and CDR2 is SYDVKM in the germline V gene. V was trimmed by 6 bases and J by 6 bases, leaving 14 bases between them. The CDR3 totals 13 residues. The CDR3 spells CASSRPGSAEAFF. The CDR3 DNA reads TGTGCCAGCAGCCGCCCAGGGAGCGCTGAAGCTTTCTTT.

About this clonotype: The germline gene is not matched at one end of the junction; a read error may be the cause. The chain is built from TRBV11-2 and TRBJ2-7; a weak D match, TRBD1 (6 bases). Germline CDR1 SGHAT, CDR2 FQNNGV. This CDR3 contains 16 residues. As DNA, the CDR3 is TGTGCCAGCAGCTTAGCGTCAGGGGCAGAAGGCTACGGGCAGTACTTC. The encoded protein is CASSLASGAEGYGQYF.

A remark on this clonotype: One base away lies a much larger clone, so this may be a sequencing read error. This sequence joins TRBV6-1 and TRBJ2-1; 7 nucleotides line up with TRBD2. The V segment lost 8 bases and the J segment 8 bases; nucleotides outside the gene matches: 21. This CDR3 spans 17 amino acids. CDR1 and CDR2 from the germline V gene are MNHNS and SASEGT. CDR3 in DNA: TGTGCCAGCTGTGTTAGGGGACCTAGCGGTCCGGTGGATGAGCAGTTCTTC. It is translated as CASCVRGPSGPVDEQFF.

Regarding this clonotype: Its ends do not fully match the called genes, so a read error is possible. The chain links TRBV4-2 to TRBJ2-7; tentatively, D is TRBD1 or TRBD2 (6 bases each). Per germline, CDR1 LGHNA and CDR2 YNFKEQ. The CDR3 extends over 15 amino acids. The DNA for the CDR3 is TGTACCAGCAGCCAAGGGGGACTCGGCTCCTACGAGCAGTATTTC. It encodes CTSSQGGLGSYEQYF.

In this sample, this clonotype turned up a few times. It may be a read error: a sequence one base away is much more abundant. The chain uses TRBV6-1 and TRBJ1-1; 11 positions match TRBD1. Germline V gene lookup returns CDR1 MNHNS and CDR2 SASEGT. V gave up 5 bases and J gave up 4 bases; unmatched junction bases: 9. This CDR3 spans 16 amino acids. This chain's CDR3 is CASSQGSGQGVTEAFF. DNA for the CDR3: TGTGCCAGCAGTCAAGGATCGGGACAGGGGGTCACTGAAGCTTTCTTT.

Concerning this clonotype: One end of the junction is discordant with germline, which a read error may explain. This chain connects TRBV5-1 to TRBJ2-3; possible D gene TRBD1, 5 bases. Germline V lookup: CDR1 SGHRS, CDR2 YFSETQ. The length of the CDR3 is 13 residues. The CDR3 reads CASSFLDTDMQYF. CDR3 sequence (DNA): TGCGCCAGCAGCTTCCTGGACACAGATATGCAGTATTTT.